A selection of T cell receptor beta chains follows, all from one sample in a study of T-cell reconstitution after alpha-beta-depleted transplantation in children. TCRdb reprocessed the PCR reads with MiXCR, giving one entry per CDR3 protein. Among about 340,000 distinct CDR3 sequences listed, 10% were seen once. The sample here was PBMCs from the stem cell graft donor, taken from the stem cell graft. These TCRs come from a human donor who donated a stem cell graft to a child with acute lymphoblastic leukemia. Both conserved end residues are part of each CDR3. Fields, in order: J gene, V gene, clone size, D gene, CDR3 DNA, CDR3 protein. D genes are given only for firm matches. Not every row has a clone size; where given, it reads once, few, many or a size class.

>TRBJ1-2|TRBV15|-|-
TGTGCCACCAGCTACAAAGGGTATCCTGCGAATGGCTACACCTTC
CATSYKGYPANGYTF
>TRBJ2-7|TRBV20-1|-|TRBD2
TGCAGGGCTGCGGGGGGCGGATCCTACGAGCAGTACTTC
CRAAGGGSYEQYF
>TRBJ2-3|TRBV11-2|few|-
TGTGCCAGCAGCTTAGATGGAGGGAGTACGTGGGATACGCAGTATTTT
CASSLDGGSTWDTQYF
>TRBJ2-7|TRBV12-3/TRBV12-4|-|TRBD2
TGTGCCAGCAGTTTATCCCCGACTAGCGGGAGCTACGAGCAGTACTTC
CASSLSPTSGSYEQYF
>TRBJ2-3|TRBV24-1|few|-
TGTGCCACCAGTGGTCCGGGCGGCCCCACAGATACGCAGTATTTT
CATSGPGGPTDTQYF
>TRBJ2-6|TRBV27|-|-
TGTGCCAGCAGTTTATACGGGATCCCACTCTCTGGGGCCAACGTCCTGACTTTC
CASSLYGIPLSGANVLTF
>TRBJ2-5|TRBV7-9|-|TRBD1
TGTGCCAGCAGCAGACCGGACAGGGGGCGAGAGACCCAGTACTTC
CASSRPDRGRETQYF
>TRBJ2-7|TRBV4-1|-|TRBD2
TGCGCCAGCAGCCTGAGGGCTAGCGGGAACTACGAGCAGTACTTC
CASSLRASGNYEQYF
>TRBJ2-7|TRBV4-1|-|TRBD2
TGCGCCAGCAGCCAGGAGACTAGCGGGAGTCTGTACGAGCAGTACTTC
CASSQETSGSLYEQYF
>TRBJ2-1|TRBV3-1|-|TRBD2
TGTGCCAGCAGTTTACCGGGACTAGCGGGACCGAAAGTCTACAATGAGCAGTTCTTC
CASSLPGLAGPKVYNEQFF
>TRBJ2-1|TRBV5-1|-|-
TGCGCCAGTACGACCGACAGCTCCTACAATGAGCAGTTCTTC
CASTTDSSYNEQFF
>TRBJ2-1|TRBV28|many|-
TGTGCCAGCAATGGGGCAGCGGGCGAGCAGTTCTTC
CASNGAAGEQFF
>TRBJ2-2|TRBV7-2|many|TRBD2
TGTGCCAGCAGCTTAGTTGGCGGGAGGGGCGCCGGGGAGCTGTTTTTT
CASSLVGGRGAGELFF
>TRBJ1-2|TRBV12-3/TRBV12-4|-|TRBD1
TGTGCCAGCAGTCTGGGGACAGGGGCCGGCTACACCTTC
CASSLGTGAGYTF